This TCR beta chain came from a study of blood T cell repertoires in COVID-19. Overall study context: Samples came from the United States, Italy and Spain, spanning acute and convalescent COVID-19.

The CDR3 spans 16 residues. V shed 4 bases and J shed 0 bases, with 15 bases lying between them. Germline values: CDR1 LNHDA, CDR2 SQIVND (reference sequence). This clone has just a few counts. Measured with immunoSEQ multiplex PCR; TCRdb has only the in-frame clones, and not every one. The sample has some 150,000 clones, 65% to 85% seen once. The V gene is TRBV19, the J gene TRBJ1-1; D may be TRBD1 (6 bases). This clonotype was sampled from a woman aged 50 to 65 who had been exposed to COVID-19. Sequencing was performed on PBMCs or T cells enriched from blood (not recorded which). The CDR3 protein is CASSTPRGGVNTEAFF. The CDR3 coding sequence is TGTGCCAGTAGTACCCCGAGGGGGGGGGTGAACACTGAAGCTTTCTTT.